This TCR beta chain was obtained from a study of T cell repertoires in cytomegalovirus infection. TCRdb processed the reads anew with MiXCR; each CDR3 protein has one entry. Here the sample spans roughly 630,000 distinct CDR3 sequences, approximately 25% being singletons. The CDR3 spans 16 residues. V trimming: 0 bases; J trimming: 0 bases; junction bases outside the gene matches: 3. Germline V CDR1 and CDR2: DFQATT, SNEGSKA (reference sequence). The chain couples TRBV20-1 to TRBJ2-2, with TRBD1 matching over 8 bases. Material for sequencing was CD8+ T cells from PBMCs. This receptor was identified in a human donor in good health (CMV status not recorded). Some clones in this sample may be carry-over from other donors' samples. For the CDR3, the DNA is TGCAGTGCTAGAGATAAGGACAGGGCGAACACCGGGGAGCTGTTTTTT. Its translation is CSARDKDRANTGELFF.